This T cell receptor (beta chain) was sequenced for a study of T cells in tuberculosis. Turning to the study itself: Blood was taken before or within 7 days of anti-tuberculosis therapy.

Clones were read by immunoSEQ multiplex PCR, and TCRdb kept only the in-frame ones, dropping some. The table records tens of thousands of clones, 92% of them present only once. CDR1 ENHRY and CDR2 SYGVKD come from the germline V gene. The CDR3 extends over 14 amino acids. With 3 bases removed from V and 3 bases from J, the gap between germline ends came to 12 bases. Regarding time point: new active TB diagnosis, blood taken before or within 7 days of starting treatment. Here the sequenced sample was PBMCs, taken at tuberculosis diagnosis. The chain has TRBV10-3 and TRBJ2-7, with TRBD1 as a possible D gene (6 bases). The receptor was derived from an adult with tuberculosis. Some clones in this sample may be carry-over from other donors' samples. The CDR3 region is CAISDATGNYEQYF. CDR3 DNA sequence: TGTGCCATCAGTGACGCTACAGGGAACTACGAGCAGTACTTC.